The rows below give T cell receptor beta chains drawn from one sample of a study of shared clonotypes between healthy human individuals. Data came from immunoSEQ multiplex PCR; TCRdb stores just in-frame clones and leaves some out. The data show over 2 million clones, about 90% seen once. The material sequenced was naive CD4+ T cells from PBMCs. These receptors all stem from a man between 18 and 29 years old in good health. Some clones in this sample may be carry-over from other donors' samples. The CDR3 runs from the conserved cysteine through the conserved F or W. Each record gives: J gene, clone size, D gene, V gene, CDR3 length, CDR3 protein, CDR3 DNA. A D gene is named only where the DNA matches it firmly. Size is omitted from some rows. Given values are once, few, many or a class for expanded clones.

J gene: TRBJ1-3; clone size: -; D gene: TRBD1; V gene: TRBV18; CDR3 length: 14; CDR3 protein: CASSPNRGGNTIYF; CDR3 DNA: TGTGCCAGCTCACCGAACAGGGGTGGAAACACCATATATTTT
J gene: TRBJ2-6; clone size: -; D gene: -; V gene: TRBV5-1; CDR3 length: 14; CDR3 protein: CASSFGPGANVLTF; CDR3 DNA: TGCGCCAGCAGCTTTGGTCCTGGGGCCAACGTCCTGACTTTC
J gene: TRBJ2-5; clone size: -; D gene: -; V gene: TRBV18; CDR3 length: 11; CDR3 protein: CASSREETQYF; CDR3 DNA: TGTGCCAGCTCACGGGAAGAGACCCAGTACTTC
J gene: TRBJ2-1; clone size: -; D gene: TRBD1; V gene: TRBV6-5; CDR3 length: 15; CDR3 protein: CASSLDRSSYNEQFF; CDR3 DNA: TGTGCCAGCAGCCTGGACAGGAGCTCCTACAATGAGCAGTTCTTC
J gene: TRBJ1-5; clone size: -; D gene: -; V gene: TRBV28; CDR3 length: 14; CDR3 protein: CASSLGQGRQPQHF; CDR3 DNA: TGTGCCAGCAGTTTGGGGCAGGGCCGTCAGCCCCAGCATTTT
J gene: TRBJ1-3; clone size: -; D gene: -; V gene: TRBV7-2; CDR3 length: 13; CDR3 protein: CASSSSSGNTIYF; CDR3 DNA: TGTGCCAGCAGCTCCAGCTCTGGAAACACCATATATTTT
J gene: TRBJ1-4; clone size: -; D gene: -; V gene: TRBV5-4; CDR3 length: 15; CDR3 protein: CASSFDRRTNEKLFF; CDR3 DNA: TGTGCCAGCAGCTTCGACAGACGAACTAATGAAAAACTGTTTTTT
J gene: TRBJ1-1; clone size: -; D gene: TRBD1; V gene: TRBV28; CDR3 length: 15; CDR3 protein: CASSMPGQQNTEAFF; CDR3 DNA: TGTGCCAGCAGCATGCCGGGACAGCAGAACACTGAAGCTTTCTTT
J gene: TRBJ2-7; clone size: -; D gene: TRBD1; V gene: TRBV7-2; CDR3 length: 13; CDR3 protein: CASSLRQGYEQYF; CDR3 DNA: TGTGCCAGCAGCTTACGACAGGGATACGAGCAGTACTTC
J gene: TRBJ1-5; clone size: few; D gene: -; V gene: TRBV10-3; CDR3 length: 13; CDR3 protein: CAISEGYSQPQHF; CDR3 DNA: TGTGCCATCAGTGAAGGGTATAGTCAGCCCCAGCATTTT
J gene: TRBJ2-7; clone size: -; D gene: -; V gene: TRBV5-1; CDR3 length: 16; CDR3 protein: CASSSRGQGMIYEQYF; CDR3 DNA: TGCGCCAGCAGCTCCCGGGGTCAGGGTATGATTTACGAGCAGTACTTC
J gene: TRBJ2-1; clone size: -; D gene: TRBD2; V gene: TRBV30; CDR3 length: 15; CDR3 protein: CAWSLWTSGDNEQFF; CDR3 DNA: TGTGCCTGGAGCCTCTGGACTAGCGGGGACAATGAGCAGTTCTTC
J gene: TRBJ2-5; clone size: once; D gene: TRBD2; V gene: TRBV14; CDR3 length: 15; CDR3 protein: CASSQDLAGKETQYF; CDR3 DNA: TGTGCCAGCAGCCAAGATTTAGCGGGAAAAGAGACCCAGTACTTC
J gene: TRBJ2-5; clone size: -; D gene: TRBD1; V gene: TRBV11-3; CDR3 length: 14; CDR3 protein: CASSSGTVQETQYF; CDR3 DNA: TGTGCCAGCAGCTCGGGGACAGTCCAAGAGACCCAGTACTTC